The next 2 T cell receptor beta chains were all read from a single sample in a study of cytomegalovirus exposure and HLA in healthy donors. This PCR relied on a set of 60 Vbeta primers and 13 Jbeta primers. Profiling relied on immunoSEQ multiplex PCR, and the TCRdb table lists in-frame clones only, not all of them. The table includes 70,000 to 100,000 clones, roughly 63% detected once. The sequenced material came from PBMCs. These receptors were obtained from a man aged 45-65 years in good health and CMV-seronegative.

This clone occurred a few times. CDR3 protein: CASSLHSSTDTQYF. In DNA, the CDR3 is TGCGCCAGCAGCTTGCACAGTAGCACAGATACGCAGTATTTT. The rearrangement joins TRBV5-1 to TRBJ2-3; D is unclear. Germline loops: CDR1 SGHRS, CDR2 YFSETQ. This CDR3 has 14 residues. V lost 1 base and J 0 bases, leaving 6 bases between the germline ends.

The chain links TRBV7-8 to TRBJ2-3; possibly TRBD1 for D (5 bases). The CDR3 has 14 amino acids. The germline V and J ends were trimmed by 0 bases and 12 bases, with 16 bases remaining between them. Germline assignment: CDR1 SGHVS and CDR2 FQNEAQ. The CDR3 nucleotides read TGTGCCAGCAGCTTAGCTTCTGGTACAGGAGTTCAGTATTTT. Protein: CASSLASGTGVQYF. Full variable domain (remainder filled in from reference TRBV7-8 and TRBJ2-3): GAGVSQSPRYKVAKRGQDVALRCDPISGHVSLFWYQQALGQGPEFLTYFQNEAQLDKSGLPSDRFFAERPEGSVSTLKIQRTQQEDSAVYLCASSLASGTGVQYFGPGTRLTVL.